Presented here are 15 T cell receptor beta chains from one specimen sequenced in a study of T cell clonality in common variable immunodeficiency. Here immunoSEQ multiplex PCR was the method, and the copy in TCRdb shows in-frame clones only, minus some. The sample was found to contain about 43,000 clones, and every one recurs. Sequencing was performed on peripheral blood mononuclear cells. The source is a person between 18 and 75 years old in good health.

This clone has more than one count but fewer than ten. The read finishes 3 residues shy of the CDR3 end, and the germline J gene is used to complete it. The rearrangement uses TRBV6-1 and TRBJ1-2; TRBD1 is a possible D gene (5 bases). Germline CDR1 MNHNS, CDR2 SASEGT. This CDR3 contains 16 residues. This CDR3 is CASSEFDSGGYNDYTF. The sequenced part of the CDR3 DNA is TGTGCCAGCAGTGAGTTCGATAGCGGGGGGTACAATGAC.

In its sample, this clone was seen many times. The read ends 3 residues before the CDR3 terminus; that terminus is restored from the germline J gene. The chain has TRBV10-1 and TRBJ2-1; D perhaps matches TRBD2 (5 bases). The CDR3 length is 16 residues. Trimming removed 2 bases from V and 0 bases from J, with 11 bases in between. CDR1 and CDR2 from the germline V gene are WNHNN and SYGVQD (reference sequence). CDR3 DNA, as far as it was read: TGCGCCAGCAGTGAGCCTCGGGGTTACTCCTACAATGAG. Translated, it gives CASSEPRGYSYNE. The whole CDR3 region reads CASSEPRGYSYNEQFF.

This clone was counted at least ten times. Read data end 3 residues before the CDR3 end; the end is taken from the germline J gene. This chain links TRBV5-1 with TRBJ1-5; maybe TRBD1 (5 bases). Trimming pared 4 bases from V and 6 bases from J, leaving 17 bases between. This CDR3 comprises 15 residues. CDR1 and CDR2 (germline): SGHRS, YFSETQ. The CDR3 loop is CASSLGGDAIQPQHF. The sequenced CDR3 bases are TGCGCCAGCAGCCTCGGCGGGGACGCCATTCAGCCC. The full variable domain, completed using reference TRBV5-1 and TRBJ1-5, is KAGVTQTPRYLIKTRGQQVTLSCSPISGHRSVSWYQQTPGQGLQFLFEYFSETQRNKGNFPGRFSGRQFSNSRSEMNVSTLELGDSALYLCASSLGGDAIQPQHFGDGTRLSIL.

There are many counts of this clone. Read sequence stops 3 residues before the CDR3 end, and the germline J gene provides the missing end. This chain uses TRBV2 with TRBJ2-3, with D unresolved. Germline CDR1 is SNHLY and CDR2 is FYNNEI. The CDR3 runs to 15 residues. The V end lost 4 bases, the J end lost 0 bases, and 11 bases lay between the germline ends. CDR3 bases read: TGTGCCAGCAGTGGGCAACTATCTAGCACAGATACG. It is translated as CASSGQLSSTDT. The CDR3, in full, reads CASSGQLSSTDTQYF.

This clone was detected many times. The read ends 3 residues shy of where the CDR3 ends; the end is completed using the germline J gene. This chain uses TRBV2 with TRBJ1-1; D gene unclear. The CDR3 is 15 amino acids. V lost 10 bases, J lost 3 bases, and 21 bases lay in between. Germline V gives CDR1 SNHLY, CDR2 FYNNEI. The CDR3: CAIQPLRVADTEAFF. The CDR3 DNA, read in part, is TGTGCCATCCAACCGCTTCGGGTGGCGGACACTGAA.

Many counts were recorded for this clone. This CDR3 is CASRSGVTEAFF. The CDR3 DNA, read in part, is TGTGCCAGTAGATCAGGGGTGACTGAA. This sequence joins TRBV19 and TRBJ1-1, with D maybe TRBD1 (6 bases). The CDR3 is cut off 3 residues early in the read; its end comes from the germline J gene. Germline V lookup: CDR1 LNHDA, CDR2 SQIVND (reference sequence). V was cut by 6 bases and J by 5 bases, with 10 bases left in between. The CDR3 runs 12 residues.

As regards this clone: The read finishes 3 residues shy of the CDR3 end, and the germline J gene is used to complete it. The chain combines TRBV18 with TRBJ2-3; 7 bases are a match to TRBD1. The CDR3 totals 13 residues. Germline values: CDR1 KGHSH, CDR2 LQKENI. The covered CDR3 bases are TGTGCCAGTAGACAGGGCCTCAATCAGCCG. This sequence encodes CASRQGLNQP. The entire CDR3 protein reads CASRQGLNQPQYF.

This clone was recorded many times. The DNA ends 3 residues before the CDR3 does, and the rest of the CDR3 is filled in from the germline J gene. The chain couples TRBV19 to TRBJ1-2; D remains unclear. CDR3 length: 14 amino acids. Germline V gene sequence: CDR1 LNHDA, CDR2 SQIVND (reference sequence). V lost 7 bases to trimming and J lost 4 bases, with 16 bases between them. CDR3 bases read: TGTGCCAGTAACCCGGTATTGAACAGCTATGGC. Translated: CASNPVLNSYG. The full CDR3 reads CASNPVLNSYGYTF. Supplemented by reference TRBV19 and TRBJ1-2, the full variable domain reads DGGITQSPKYLFRKEGQNVTLSCEQNLNHDAMYWYRQDPGQGLRLIYYSQIVNDFQKGDIAEGYSVSREKKESFPLTVTSAQKNPTAFYLCASNPVLNSYGYTFGSGTRLTVV.

Comment on this clone: The CDR3 is cut off 3 residues early in the read; its end comes from the germline J gene. The chain recombines TRBV20-1 with TRBJ2-7; D is uncertain. The CDR3 runs 13 residues. Between the trimmed V and J ends, which lost 3 bases and 4 bases, there was a span of 13 bases. Germline V gene sequence: CDR1 DFQATT, CDR2 SNEGSKA (reference sequence). CDR3 residues: CSASPTSGYEQYF. The CDR3 bases that were read are TGCAGTGCTAGCCCTACCTCGGGTTACGAG.

This clone was counted between two and nine times. With the read ending 3 residues before the CDR3 end, the germline J gene is used to fill in that end. The chain couples TRBV2 to TRBJ2-2; 7 bases map to TRBD1. In germline, CDR1 is SNHLY, CDR2 FYNNEI. The CDR3 has 14 residues. The CDR3 protein is CASKGADYNSPLFF. CDR3 bases read: TGTGCCAGCAAGGGGGCAGACTATAATTCACCG.

This clone showed up many times. The read terminates 3 residues ahead of where the CDR3 ends, so the germline J gene completes it. The V gene is TRBV29-1, the J gene TRBJ2-1; TRBD2 aligns across 14 bases. CDR3 length equals 14 residues. Germline V gene lookup returns CDR1 SQVTM and CDR2 ANQGSEA. V trimming: 6 bases; J trimming: 5 bases; junction bases outside the gene matches: 3. The CDR3 loop reads CSVTTSGRDNEQFF. Partial CDR3 DNA: TGCAGCGTGACGACTAGCGGGAGGGACAATGAG.

This clone was detected ten times or more. The sequence runs out 3 residues before the end of the CDR3; the remainder is reconstructed from the germline J gene. The gene calls are TRBV29-1 and TRBJ2-5, with 8 bases that match TRBD1. The germline V gene has CDR1 SQVTM and CDR2 ANQGSEA. CDR3 length: 13 amino acids. The ends lost 7 bases at V and 6 bases at J; junction bases unmatched: 10. CDR3 protein: CSGWTGSGKTQYF. CDR3 bases read: TGCAGCGGGTGGACAGGGTCGGGGAAGACC.

There are many counts of this clone. The read finishes 3 residues shy of the CDR3 end, and the germline J gene is used to complete it. The chain recombines TRBV12-5 with TRBJ2-7, with D maybe TRBD1 (5 bases). V shed 6 bases and J shed 3 bases, with 9 bases lying between them. The CDR3 is 12 amino acids. Germline assignment: CDR1 LGHNT and CDR2 FRNRAP. The CDR3 loop is CASGSGFYEQYF. CDR3 DNA, as far as it was read: TGTGCTAGTGGGTCAGGGTTCTACGAG.

This clone was counted at least ten times. The read ends 3 residues before the CDR3 terminus; that terminus is restored from the germline J gene. J is TRBJ2-3 and V is TRBV5-1; D possibly corresponds to TRBD2 (5 bases). The V end was cut by 0 bases, the J end by 6 bases, with 8 bases between. The germline CDR1 and CDR2 sequences are SGHRS and YFSETQ. CDR3 size: 13 residues. CDR3 loop: CASSLGGLDTQYF. The sequenced part of the CDR3 DNA is TGCGCCAGCAGCTTGGGAGGGTTGGATACG.

Ten or more counts support this clone. The read comes to an end 3 residues before the CDR3 does, leaving the germline J gene to fill in the end. This sequence joins TRBV15 and TRBJ2-2; the D gene is possibly TRBD1 (5 bases). V was cut by 1 base and J by 6 bases, with 9 bases left in between. This CDR3 region has 14 residues. CDR1 and CDR2 (germline): LNHNV, YYDKDF (reference sequence). The part of the CDR3 DNA that was read is TGTGCCACCAGCAGAGTAAGGGGTGCCGGGGAG. This sequence encodes CATSRVRGAGE. The full CDR3 reads CATSRVRGAGELFF.